The clone carrying this T cell receptor (beta chain) was picked up a small number of times. This specimen belongs to a study of T cells in Graves' hyperthyroidism and ophthalmopathy. Germline V CDR1 and CDR2: SGHDN, FVKESK. Unmatched junction bases numbered 11, after V lost 2 bases and J lost 4 bases. The CDR3 is made up of 16 amino acids. RNA transcripts gave rise to amplified TCR beta CDR3 regions. Using the HTBI primer set, a first-round RT-PCR was run on the TCR CDR3. TCRdb re-called the multiplex PCR reads with MiXCR, one entry per CDR3 protein. The sample includes a few hundred thousand distinct CDR3 sequences, about 16% of them seen just once.

The sequence came from a man aged 35 to 55 with Graves' hyperthyroidism. This chain connects TRBV14 to TRBJ2-7, with 7 bases identical to TRBD2. Sequencing used blood. CDR3 nucleotides: TGTGCCAGCAGCCAATCTGGGACTACAACTTTTTACGAGCAGTACTTC. Amino acid sequence: CASSQSGTTTFYEQYF.